The rows below give T cell receptor beta chains drawn from one sample of a study of control samples from healthy donors and cancer patients. The repertoire was sequenced with immunoSEQ multiplex PCR; TCRdb's copy has only in-frame clones and lacks some. The table shows around 97,000 clones, with roughly 91% occurring only once. The material sequenced was PBMCs. Receptors were obtained from a man between 60 and 75 years old with lung cancer. CDR3s include the opening cysteine and the closing phenylalanine or tryptophan. D genes are given only for firm matches.

TRBV5-1	TRBD1	TRBJ1-1	CASSTGTGRTEAFF	TGCGCCAGCAGCACCGGGACAGGGCGAACTGAAGCTTTCTTT
TRBV30	NA	TRBJ1-1	CAGIGHIRGRSEAFF	TGTGCCGGAATCGGCCACATAAGGGGACGGTCTGAAGCTTTCTTT
TRBV24-1	TRBD1	TRBJ2-5	CATSEGQSSRETQYF	TGTGCCACCAGTGAGGGACAGAGTAGTAGAGAGACCCAGTACTTC
TRBV24-1	TRBD1	TRBJ1-3	CATSDAGTGGNTIYF	TGTGCCACCAGTGATGCCGGGACAGGTGGAAACACCATATATTTT
TRBV24-1	NA	TRBJ1-5	CATSGSAGEPQHF	TGTGCCACCAGTGGGTCCGCGGGGGAGCCCCAGCATTTT
TRBV27	TRBD1	TRBJ1-2	CASSATSGTGVGYTF	TGTGCCAGCAGTGCAACTTCCGGGACAGGGGTCGGCTACACCTTC
TRBV10-1	NA	TRBJ2-3	CASSADQTRVDTQYF	TGCGCCAGCAGTGCGGACCAGACGCGGGTGGATACGCAGTATTTT
TRBV27	TRBD2	TRBJ2-2	CASRMNSGGSTGELFF	TGTGCCAGCAGAATGAACAGCGGGGGGAGCACCGGGGAGCTGTTTTTT
TRBV10-3	NA	TRBJ2-3	CAISGLAGTDTQYF	TGTGCCATCAGTGGGTTAGCAGGGACAGATACGCAGTATTTT
TRBV24-1	NA	TRBJ2-2	CATSASRADTNTGELFF	TGTGCCACCAGTGCCTCGCGGGCGGACACGAACACCGGGGAGCTGTTTTTT
TRBV6-5	NA	TRBJ2-7	CASSYSFGQGASRYF	NA
TRBV11-3	TRBD1	TRBJ2-2	CASRPGQGTGELFF	TGTGCCAGCCGCCCGGGACAGGGGACCGGGGAGCTGTTTTTT
TRBV12-5	TRBD2	TRBJ2-3	CASGTGLAGNTDTQYF	TGTGCTAGTGGTACCGGACTAGCGGGGAACACAGATACGCAGTATTTT
TRBV9	NA	TRBJ2-3	CASSVGRAASTDTQYF	TGTGCCAGCAGCGTAGGCAGGGCTGCTAGCACAGATACGCAGTATTTT
TRBV10-3	NA	TRBJ2-3	CAISDVSDTQYF	TGTGCCATCAGTGATGTTTCAGATACGCAGTATTTT
TRBV6-5	NA	TRBJ2-1	CASRRQGAKGNEQFF	TGTGCCAGCCGGCGGCAGGGAGCCAAGGGCAATGAGCAGTTCTTC
TRBV6-5	TRBD1	TRBJ2-7	CASSLTGGTSYEQYF	TGTGCCAGCAGTCTCACAGGGGGCACATCCTACGAGCAGTACTTC